This T cell receptor beta chain appears in the sequencing data of a study of blood T cell repertoires in COVID-19 (TCRdb year 2020). Notes on the research overall: Collaborator samples came from the United States, Italy and Spain and covered acute and convalescent phases of COVID-19. The prospective study material was composed of cDNA or gDNA derived from T cells, B-cell-depleted T cells, or PBMCs. Samples came from the ongoing ImmuneRACE study (first 160 participants) plus 1,254 subjects from 6 global collaborators. Where available, HLA class I and class II types were obtained from metadata supplied by the sample provider rather than from assay-based typing. Nearly every sample came with metadata listing a de-identified subject ID, COVID-19 status, age in years and sex. Deeply sampled blood TCRbeta repertoires from subjects exposed to, actively infected with, or recovered from COVID-19 were included in the dataset. The repertoires were released in a freely available public database meant as a resource for research on the immune response to SARS-CoV-2.

TCRbeta CDR3 regions were amplified from genomic DNA by means of the immunoSEQ Assay, a bias-controlled multiplex PCR. The authors' pipeline ran thus. Nucleated cell counts per sample were estimated from amplification of reference gene primers within the assay. To quantify the absolute abundance of each unique TCRbeta CDR3 rearrangement, sequence reads were collapsed and filtered. For each sample, productive Simpson clonality was calculated as the square root of Simpson's diversity index across productive rearrangements. What TCRdb holds here is the immuneACCESS table cut down to in-frame rearrangements. Part of the clones is not present; checked against another copy, under half of the missing clones reflect an unresolved V gene, and the others are unexplained. That table is the source of V, J and clone size, and D and trimming were worked out from the DNA. A total of 130,000 or so clones appear in this sample, roughly 84% of them only once. Together, the top ten hold approximately 8.9% of the sample.

In Seattle, one collaborating source enrolled patients while the infection was active and tracked those patients longitudinally over the course of disease. Collaborating institutions collected whole blood in K2EDTA tubes following their own protocols. For TCRbeta analysis, collaborators shipped samples in one of three forms: frozen whole blood, isolated PBMCs, or DNA extracted from either of those sample types. The research as a whole found: The quantity of clinical and demographic metadata differed by source and by participant and was supplied without curation.

Comments on this clone: Its target antigen remains unknown. The input lacks base qualities; no much larger clone sits a single base away.

Material for sequencing was peripheral blood. The receptor was derived from a man aged 30 to 39 with COVID-19, enrolled during active disease.

The CDR3 region has the sequence CASSIRRSNQPQHF. The nucleotide sequence is given as TGTGCCAGTAGTATACGCAGGAGCAATCAGCCCCAGCATTTT. Rearrangement joined TRBV19 to TRBJ1-5; the D gene identity is not certain. The CDR3 starts with the cysteine, ends with the phenylalanine, and has 14 residues. Left in the record is the CDR3 DNA by itself, 42 bases read in frame from the first base. CDR1 and CDR2 (LNHDA, SQIVND) derive from the germline V gene (reference sequence). Cut back by 2 bases and 1 base, the V and J ends lie 6 bases apart. Full variable domain (CDR3 extended with the reference TRBV19 and TRBJ1-5 proteins): DGGITQSPKYLFRKEGQNVTLSCEQNLNHDAMYWYRQDPGQGLRLIYYSQIVNDFQKGDIAEGYSVSREKKESFPLTVTSAQKNPTAFYLCASSIRRSNQPQHFGDGTRLSIL.